These 17 T cell receptor beta chains were sequenced from one sample in a study of shared clonotypes between healthy human individuals. Some clones are missing from TCRdb's copy, which holds only in-frame ones; the method was immunoSEQ multiplex PCR. The table has a few million clones, about 90% seen once; the top ten hold around 0.4%. Sequenced: naive CD4+ T cells from PBMCs. Subset defined: CD45RA+ positively selected. Receptor source: a man in his late teens or twenties in good health. Some clones in this sample may be carry-over from other donors' samples.

The J gene is TRBJ2-5, the V gene TRBV28; 7 nucleotides agree with TRBD2. With 5 bases clipped from V and 5 bases from J, the junction kept 11 bases outside the gene matches. Germline CDR1 is MDHEN and CDR2 is SYDVKM. This CDR3 region has 15 residues. CDR3 nucleotides: TGTGCCAGCAGTCGAGGGCCTCCGGGAGGCGAGACCCAGTACTTC. Its translation is CASSRGPPGGETQYF.

The rearrangement links TRBV30 to TRBJ1-3; D not resolved. Germline loops: CDR1 GTSNPN, CDR2 SVGIG (reference sequence). The CDR3 totals 14 residues. Trimming shortened V by 4 bases and J by 9 bases, and 19 bases separated the two germline ends. The CDR3 protein is CAWTGSTHVPTIYF. CDR3 sequence (DNA): TGTGCCTGGACTGGTAGCACCCATGTCCCCACCATATATTTT.

The chain recombines TRBV9 with TRBJ1-3; D possibly corresponds to TRBD1 (5 bases). CDR1 and CDR2 (germline): SGDLS, YYNGEE. V was clipped by 1 base and J by 0 bases, with 11 bases between them. The CDR3 is made up of 16 amino acids. In DNA form, the CDR3 reads TGTGCCAGCAGCGTACACGACAGCTACTCTGGAAACACCATATATTTT. Protein product: CASSVHDSYSGNTIYF. Together with reference TRBV9 and TRBJ1-3, the CDR3 gives the full variable domain: DSGVTQTPKHLITATGQRVTLRCSPRSGDLSVYWYQQSLDQGLQFLIQYYNGEERAKGNILERFSAQQFPDLHSELNLSSLELGDSALYFCASSVHDSYSGNTIYFGEGSWLTVV.

The rearrangement uses TRBV18 and TRBJ2-1; a possible D gene is TRBD1 (6 bases). Trimming cost V 2 bases and J 0 bases, with 11 bases left between them. This CDR3 region has 16 residues. Germline loops: CDR1 KGHSH, CDR2 LQKENI. CDR3 in amino acids: CASSPYRDISYNEQFF. CDR3 DNA sequence: TGTGCCAGCTCACCATACAGGGATATCTCCTACAATGAGCAGTTCTTC.

The V call is TRBV4-2, the J call TRBJ1-6; D unclear. The germline V and J ends were trimmed by 1 base and 9 bases, with 10 bases remaining between them. CDR1 is LGHNA, CDR2 YNFKEQ, per germline. The CDR3 is 14 residues long. CDR3 in amino acids: CASSQGLYASPLHF. CDR3 DNA sequence: TGTGCCAGCAGCCAAGGACTCTACGCTTCACCCCTCCACTTT.

This chain joins TRBV27 and TRBJ2-2, with 10 bases that match TRBD2. CDR3 length: 15 residues. Germline CDR1 MNHEY, CDR2 SMNVEV (reference sequence). V was pared by 6 bases and J by 6 bases, with 7 bases of the junction left unmatched. CDR3 loop: CASSQLAGRAGELFF. Written as DNA, the CDR3 is TGTGCCAGCAGCCAACTAGCGGGGAGGGCCGGGGAGCTGTTTTTT.

This sequence joins TRBV5-1 and TRBJ2-2, with D possibly TRBD1 on 6 matching bases. Per germline, CDR1 SGHRS and CDR2 YFSETQ. CDR3 length equals 16 residues. Trimming took 4 bases from V and 0 from J, leaving 13 bases between them. CDR3 nucleotides: TGCGCCAGCAGCCGACCGACAGGCGCGAACACCGGGGAGCTGTTTTTT. Translating gives CASSRPTGANTGELFF.

A few counts support this clone. The chain couples TRBV30 to TRBJ1-5; D gene unclear. The germline V and J ends were trimmed by 0 bases and 0 bases, with 9 bases remaining between them. The CDR3 consists of 15 residues. Per the germline V gene, CDR1 is GTSNPN and CDR2 is SVGIG (reference sequence). CDR3 nucleotides: TGTGCCTGGAGTGTGGGATACAATAGCAATCAGCCCCAGCATTTT. It encodes CAWSVGYNSNQPQHF.

This clone occurred a few times. The J gene is TRBJ1-1, the V gene TRBV6-4; D not resolved. CDR3 length equals 14 residues. V shed 7 bases and J shed 3 bases, with 15 bases lying between them. Germline CDR1 MRHNA, CDR2 SNTAGT. The CDR3 bases are TGTGCCAGCATACCAGAAGGGTGGGACACTGAAGCTTTCTTT. Amino acids: CASIPEGWDTEAFF.

On this clone itself: This same CDR3 is encoded by further DNA sequences in the sample. CDR3 DNA sequence: TGTGCCAGCTCAACGGACGGGAACACTGAAGCTTTCTTT. It codes for CASSTDGNTEAFF. The V gene is TRBV18, the J gene TRBJ1-1; no reliable D call. Trimming removed 5 bases at V and 1 base at J, with 8 bases between. The CDR3 loop spans 13 amino acids. CDR1 is KGHSH, CDR2 LQKENI, per germline.

V usage is TRBV21-1 and J usage is TRBJ2-5; TRBD1, the table's D call, was not compared with the DNA. TRBV21-1 is tagged as a pseudogene. The length of the CDR3 is 16 residues. CDR3 nucleotides: TGTGCCAGCAGCAAAGGGGGCGGCAGGGCCCAGGAGACCCAGTACTTC. It is translated as CASSKGGGRAQETQYF.

The rearrangement uses TRBV18 and TRBJ2-1, with 7 bases aligning to TRBD2. CDR1 KGHSH and CDR2 LQKENI come from the germline V gene. The CDR3 has 15 residues. V lost 2 bases and J lost 6; bases outside the gene matches: 7. The CDR3 bases are TGTGCCAGCTCACCAGCCCCCCCGGGAGGCAATGAGCAGTTCTTC. This gives the protein CASSPAPPGGNEQFF.

V gene TRBV5-1 combines with J gene TRBJ2-7; a possible D gene is TRBD2 (5 bases). The CDR3 is made up of 15 amino acids. V was clipped by 0 bases and J by 3 bases, with 13 bases between them. Germline CDR1 SGHRS, CDR2 YFSETQ. The CDR3 DNA follows: TGCGCCAGCAGCTTGGCCGGATCTAGCTTCTACGAGCAGTACTTC. Encoded protein: CASSLAGSSFYEQYF.

A few counts support this clone. Other DNA variants within this sample encode the same CDR3. This chain links TRBV28 with TRBJ1-5; D ambiguous. The CDR3 is 12 amino acids. The germline V gene encodes CDR1 MDHEN and CDR2 SYDVKM. V gave up 6 bases and J gave up 4 bases, with 7 bases separating them. Here the CDR3 reads CASRGGNQPQHF. The CDR3 DNA is TGTGCCAGCAGAGGCGGGAATCAGCCCCAGCATTTT.

J is TRBJ2-7 and V is TRBV15; tentative D call: TRBD1 (5 bases). Per the germline V gene, CDR1 is LNHNV and CDR2 is YYDKDF (reference sequence). Trimming pared 0 bases from V and 2 bases from J, leaving 11 bases between. The CDR3 is made up of 15 amino acids. As DNA, the CDR3 is TGTGCCACCAGCAGAGATGGAGACAGACCCTACGAGCAGTACTTC. As protein: CATSRDGDRPYEQYF. Using reference TRBV15 and TRBJ2-7 for the parts outside the CDR3, the full variable domain is DAMVIQNPRYQVTQFGKPVTLSCSQTLNHNVMYWYQQKSSQAPKLLFHYYDKDFNNEADTPDNFQSRRPNTSFCFLDIRSPGLGDTAMYLCATSRDGDRPYEQYFGPGTRLTVT.

The V call is TRBV6-1, the J call TRBJ2-7; D not certain. The CDR3 extends over 13 amino acids. CDR1 and CDR2 from the germline V gene are MNHNS and SASEGT. The V gene lost 5 bases and the J gene lost 3 bases, with 11 bases spanning the gap. Here the CDR3 DNA reads TGTGCCAGCAGTCCCAGCGTAAACTACGAGCAGTACTTC. It specifies CASSPSVNYEQYF.

This sequence joins TRBV6-4 and TRBJ2-1; D is uncertain. The CDR3 has 13 amino acids. CDR1 and CDR2 from the germline V gene are MRHNA and SNTAGT. Trimming removed 5 bases at V and 9 bases at J, with 14 bases between. As DNA, the CDR3 is TGTGCCAGCAGTTCCTCCCCGGGTGGTGAGCAGTTCTTC. This translates into CASSSSPGGEQFF.